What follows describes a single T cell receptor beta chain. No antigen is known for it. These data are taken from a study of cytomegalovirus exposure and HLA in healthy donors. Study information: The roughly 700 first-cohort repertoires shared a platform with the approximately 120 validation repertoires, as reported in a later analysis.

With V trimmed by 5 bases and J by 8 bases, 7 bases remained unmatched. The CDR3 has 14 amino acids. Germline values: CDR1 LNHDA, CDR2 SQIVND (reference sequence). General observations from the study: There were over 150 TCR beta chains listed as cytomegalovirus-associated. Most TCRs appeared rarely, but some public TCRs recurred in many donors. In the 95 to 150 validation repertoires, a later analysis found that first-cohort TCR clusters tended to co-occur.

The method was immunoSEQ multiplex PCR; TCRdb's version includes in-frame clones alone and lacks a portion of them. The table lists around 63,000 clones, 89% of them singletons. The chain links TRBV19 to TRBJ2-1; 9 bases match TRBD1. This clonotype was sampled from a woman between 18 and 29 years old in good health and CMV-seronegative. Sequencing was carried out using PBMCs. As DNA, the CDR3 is TGTGCCAGTAGTGTCCGGAGGACAGGGGATGAGCAGTTCTTC. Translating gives CASSVRRTGDEQFF.